This T cell receptor (beta chain) was found in a study of T-cell reconstitution after alpha-beta-depleted transplantation in children. Whole-study results and caveats: Expanded graft clones, several hundred of them, were reportedly the source of alpha-beta T cells about two months after transplant.

Unique molecular identifiers were incorporated during preparation of the TCRbeta library. TCRdb ran MiXCR on the PCR reads and lists one entry per CDR3 protein. The sample records over 200,000 distinct CDR3 sequences, roughly 9.1% being singletons. The germline gives CDR1 SGHRS, CDR2 YFSETQ. V shed 0 bases and J shed 4 bases, with 11 bases lying between them. The CDR3 is 15 residues long. Worth noting for this clonotype: The antigen is unknown.

The sequence derives from a male patient aged 2 to 9 who had a stem cell transplant for acute myeloid leukemia, so the T cells may come from the graft donor. The V gene is TRBV5-1, the J gene TRBJ2-1, with TRBD1 as a possible D gene (7 bases). The sample here was PBMCs, mostly from graft donor cells, taken 360 days after TCRalphabeta/CD19-depleted stem cell transplant. CDR3 residues: CASSLVGGQYNEQFF. The CDR3 coding sequence is TGCGCCAGCAGCTTGGTGGGGGGACAGTACAATGAGCAGTTCTTC.